This T cell receptor (beta chain) was recorded in a study of blood T cell repertoires in COVID-19. This CDR3 comprises 15 residues. The V end was cut by 3 bases, the J end by 5 bases, with 14 bases between. Germline loops: CDR1 KGHSH, CDR2 LQKENI. Only in-frame clones appear in the TCRdb table, and some are missing; sequencing was by immunoSEQ multiplex PCR. The sample lists roughly 200,000 clones, about 80% seen once, with under 6.5% in the top ten. The J gene is TRBJ1-5, the V gene TRBV18; D might be TRBD1 (6 bases). This receptor was obtained from a woman aged 55-70 years with acute COVID-19. What was sequenced was PBMCs or T cells enriched from blood (not recorded which). The CDR3 DNA is TGTGCCAGCTCACCGACTTTTTCAGGGGATCAGCCCCAGCATTTT. This gives the protein CASSPTFSGDQPQHF.